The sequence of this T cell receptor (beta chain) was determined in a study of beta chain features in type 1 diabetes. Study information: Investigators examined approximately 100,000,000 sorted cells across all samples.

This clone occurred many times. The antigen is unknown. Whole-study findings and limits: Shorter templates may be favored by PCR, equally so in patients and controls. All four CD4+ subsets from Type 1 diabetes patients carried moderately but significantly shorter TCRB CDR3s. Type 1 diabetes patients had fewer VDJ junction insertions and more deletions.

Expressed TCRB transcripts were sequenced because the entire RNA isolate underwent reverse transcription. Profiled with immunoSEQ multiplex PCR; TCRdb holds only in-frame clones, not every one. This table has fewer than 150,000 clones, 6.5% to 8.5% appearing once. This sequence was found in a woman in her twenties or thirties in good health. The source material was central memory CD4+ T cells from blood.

The CDR3 spells CAWEVAGVKYF. The DNA of the CDR3 is TGTGCCTGGGAAGTAGCGGGAGTTAAGTATTTT. V is TRBV30 and J is TRBJ2-3, with 9 bases matching TRBD2. The CDR3 sequence is 11 residues long. Germline loops: CDR1 GTSNPN, CDR2 SVGIG (reference sequence). V trimming: 5 bases; J trimming: 13 bases; junction bases outside the gene matches: 7. Filled out from reference TRBV30 and TRBJ2-3, the complete variable domain reads SQTIHQWPATLVQPVGSPLSLECTVEGTSNPNLYWYRQAAGRGLQLLFYSVGIGQISSEVPQNLSASRPQDRQFILSSKKLLLSDSGFYLCAWEVAGVKYFGPGTRLTVL.